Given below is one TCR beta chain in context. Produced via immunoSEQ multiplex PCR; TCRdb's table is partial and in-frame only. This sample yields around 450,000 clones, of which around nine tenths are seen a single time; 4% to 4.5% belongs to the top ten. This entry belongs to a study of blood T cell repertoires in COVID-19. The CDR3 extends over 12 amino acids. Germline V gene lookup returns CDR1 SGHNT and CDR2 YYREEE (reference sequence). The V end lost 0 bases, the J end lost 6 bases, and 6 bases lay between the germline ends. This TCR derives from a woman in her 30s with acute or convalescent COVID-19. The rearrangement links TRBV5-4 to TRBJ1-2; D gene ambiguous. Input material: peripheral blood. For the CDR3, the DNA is TGTGCCAGCAGCTTGGAGGAGGATGGCTACACCTTC. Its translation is CASSLEEDGYTF.